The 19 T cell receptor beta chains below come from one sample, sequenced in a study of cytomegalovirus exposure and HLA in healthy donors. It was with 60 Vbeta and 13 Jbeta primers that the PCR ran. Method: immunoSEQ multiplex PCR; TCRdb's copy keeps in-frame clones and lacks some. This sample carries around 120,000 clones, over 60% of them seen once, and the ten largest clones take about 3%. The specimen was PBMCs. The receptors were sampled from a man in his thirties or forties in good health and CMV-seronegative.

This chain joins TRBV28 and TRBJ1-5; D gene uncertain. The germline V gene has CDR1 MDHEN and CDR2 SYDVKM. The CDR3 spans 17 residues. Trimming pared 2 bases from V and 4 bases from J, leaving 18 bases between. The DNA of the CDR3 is TGTGCCAGCAGTTTACCCCCTCCAAATGGAGCAAATCAGCCCCAGCATTTT. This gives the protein CASSLPPPNGANQPQHF. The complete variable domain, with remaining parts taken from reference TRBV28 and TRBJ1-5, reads DVKVTQSSRYLVKRTGEKVFLECVQDMDHENMFWYRQDPGLGLRLIYFSYDVKMKEKGDIPEGYSVSREKKERFSLILESASTNQTSMYLCASSLPPPNGANQPQHFGDGTRLSIL.

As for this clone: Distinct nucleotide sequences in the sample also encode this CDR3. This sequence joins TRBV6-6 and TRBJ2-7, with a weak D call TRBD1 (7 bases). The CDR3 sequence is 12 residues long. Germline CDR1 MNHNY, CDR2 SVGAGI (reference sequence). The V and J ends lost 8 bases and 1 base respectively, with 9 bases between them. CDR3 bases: TGTGCCAGCGCAGGGGGGTCCTACGAGCAGTACTTC. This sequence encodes CASAGGSYEQYF.

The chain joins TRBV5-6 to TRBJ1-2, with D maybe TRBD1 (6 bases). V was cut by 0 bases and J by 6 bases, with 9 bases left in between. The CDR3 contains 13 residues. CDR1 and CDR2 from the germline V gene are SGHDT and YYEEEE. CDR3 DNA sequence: TGTGCCAGCAGCTTGGACAGGGAAGATGGCTACACCTTC. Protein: CASSLDREDGYTF.

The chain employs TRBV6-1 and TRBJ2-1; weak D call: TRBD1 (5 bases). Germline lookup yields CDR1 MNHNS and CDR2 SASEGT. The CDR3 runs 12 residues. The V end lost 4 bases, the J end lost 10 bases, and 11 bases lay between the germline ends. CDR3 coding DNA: TGTGCCAGCAGTGCACGACAGCAAGAGCAGTTCTTC. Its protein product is CASSARQQEQFF.

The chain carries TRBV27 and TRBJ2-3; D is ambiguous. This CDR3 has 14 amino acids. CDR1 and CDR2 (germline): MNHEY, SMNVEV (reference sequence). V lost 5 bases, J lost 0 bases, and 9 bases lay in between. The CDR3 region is CASSRYSSTDTQYF. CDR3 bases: TGTGCCAGCAGTCGGTACTCTAGCACAGATACGCAGTATTTT.

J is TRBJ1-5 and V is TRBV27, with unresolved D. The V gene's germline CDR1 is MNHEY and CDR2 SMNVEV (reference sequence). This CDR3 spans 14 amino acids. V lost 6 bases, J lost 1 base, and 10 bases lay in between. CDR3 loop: CASRWGGSNQPQHF. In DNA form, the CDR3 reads TGTGCCAGCAGATGGGGAGGGAGCAATCAGCCCCAGCATTTT.

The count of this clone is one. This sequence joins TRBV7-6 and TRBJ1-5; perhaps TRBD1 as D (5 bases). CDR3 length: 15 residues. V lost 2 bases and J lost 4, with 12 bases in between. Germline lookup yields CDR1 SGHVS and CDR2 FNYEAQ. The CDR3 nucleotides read TGTGCCAGCAGCTTAATGGGGGGTTGGAATCAGCCCCAGCATTTT. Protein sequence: CASSLMGGWNQPQHF.

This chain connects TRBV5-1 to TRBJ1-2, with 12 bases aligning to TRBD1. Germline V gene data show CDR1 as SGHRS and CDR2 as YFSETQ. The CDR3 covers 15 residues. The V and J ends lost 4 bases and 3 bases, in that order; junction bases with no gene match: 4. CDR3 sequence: CASSGGTGGDYGYTF. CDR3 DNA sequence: TGCGCCAGCAGCGGAGGGACAGGGGGCGACTATGGCTACACCTTC.

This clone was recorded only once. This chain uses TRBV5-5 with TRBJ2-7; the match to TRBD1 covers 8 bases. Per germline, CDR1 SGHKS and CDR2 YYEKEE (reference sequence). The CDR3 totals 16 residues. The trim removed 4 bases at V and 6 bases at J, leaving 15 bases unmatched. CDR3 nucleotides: TGTGCCAGCAGCATGACAGGGGAACAGGGCTTTGGCGAGCAGTACTTC. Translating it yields CASSMTGEQGFGEQYF. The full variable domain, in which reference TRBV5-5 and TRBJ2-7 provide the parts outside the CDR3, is DAGVTQSPTHLIKTRGQQVTLRCSPISGHKSVSWYQQVLGQGPQFIFQYYEKEERGRGNFPDRFSARQFPNYSSELNVNALLLGDSALYLCASSMTGEQGFGEQYFGPGTRLTVT.

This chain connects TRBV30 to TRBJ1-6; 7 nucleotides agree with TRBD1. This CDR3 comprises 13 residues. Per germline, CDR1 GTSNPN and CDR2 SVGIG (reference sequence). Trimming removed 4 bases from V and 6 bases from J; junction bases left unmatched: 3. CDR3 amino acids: CAWTTGFNSPLHF. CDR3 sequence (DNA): TGTGCCTGGACGACAGGGTTTAATTCACCCCTCCACTTT.

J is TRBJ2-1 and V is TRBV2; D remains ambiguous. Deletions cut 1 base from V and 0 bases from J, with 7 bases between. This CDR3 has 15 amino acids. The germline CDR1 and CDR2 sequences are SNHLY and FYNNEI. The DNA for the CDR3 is TGTGCCAGCAGTGAAGGCGATAGCTCCTACAATGAGCAGTTCTTC. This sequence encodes CASSEGDSSYNEQFF. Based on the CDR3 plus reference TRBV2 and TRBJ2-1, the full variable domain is EPEVTQTPSHQVTQMGQEVILRCVPISNHLYFYWYRQILGQKVEFLVSFYNNEISEKSEIFDDQFSVERPDGSNFTLKIRSTKLEDSAMYFCASSEGDSSYNEQFFGPGTRLTVL.

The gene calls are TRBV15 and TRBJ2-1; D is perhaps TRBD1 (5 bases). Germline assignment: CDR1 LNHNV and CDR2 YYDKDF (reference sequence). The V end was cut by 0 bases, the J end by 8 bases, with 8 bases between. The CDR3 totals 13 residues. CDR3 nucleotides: TGTGCCACCAGCAGAGATCTAGGGGATGAGCAGTTCTTC. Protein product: CATSRDLGDEQFF. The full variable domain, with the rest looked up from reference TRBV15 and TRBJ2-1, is DAMVIQNPRYQVTQFGKPVTLSCSQTLNHNVMYWYQQKSSQAPKLLFHYYDKDFNNEADTPDNFQSRRPNTSFCFLDIRSPGLGDTAMYLCATSRDLGDEQFFGPGTRLTVL.

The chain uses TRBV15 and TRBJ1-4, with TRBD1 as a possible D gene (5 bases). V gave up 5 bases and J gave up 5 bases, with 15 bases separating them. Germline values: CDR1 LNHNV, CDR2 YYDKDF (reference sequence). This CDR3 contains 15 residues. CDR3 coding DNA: TGTGCCACCAGCCTGACTCGGGGGGGAAATGAAAAACTGTTTTTT. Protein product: CATSLTRGGNEKLFF.

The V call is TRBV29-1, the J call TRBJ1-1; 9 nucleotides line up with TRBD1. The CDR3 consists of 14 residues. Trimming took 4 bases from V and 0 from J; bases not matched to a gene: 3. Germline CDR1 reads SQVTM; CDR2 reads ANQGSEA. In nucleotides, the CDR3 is TGCAGCGTTGGACAGGGGGGTGTGAACACTGAAGCTTTCTTT. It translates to CSVGQGGVNTEAFF.

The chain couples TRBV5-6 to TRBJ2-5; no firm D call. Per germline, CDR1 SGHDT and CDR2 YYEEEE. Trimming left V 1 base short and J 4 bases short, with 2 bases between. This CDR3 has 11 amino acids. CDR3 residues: CASSLLETQYF. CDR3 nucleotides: TGTGCCAGCAGCTTGCTAGAGACCCAGTACTTC.

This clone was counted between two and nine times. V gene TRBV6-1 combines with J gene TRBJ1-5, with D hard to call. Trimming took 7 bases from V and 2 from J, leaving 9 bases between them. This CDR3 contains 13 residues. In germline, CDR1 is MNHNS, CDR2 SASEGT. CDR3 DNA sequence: TGTGCCAGCACCCGAGAGCGCAATCAGCCCCAGCATTTT. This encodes CASTRERNQPQHF.

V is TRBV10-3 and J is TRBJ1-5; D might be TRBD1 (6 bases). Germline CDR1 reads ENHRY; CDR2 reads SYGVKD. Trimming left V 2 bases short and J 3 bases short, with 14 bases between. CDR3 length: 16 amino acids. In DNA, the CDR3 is TGTGCCATCAGTGAGGGGCAGGGGTCTTCCAATCAGCCCCAGCATTTT. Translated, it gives CAISEGQGSSNQPQHF.

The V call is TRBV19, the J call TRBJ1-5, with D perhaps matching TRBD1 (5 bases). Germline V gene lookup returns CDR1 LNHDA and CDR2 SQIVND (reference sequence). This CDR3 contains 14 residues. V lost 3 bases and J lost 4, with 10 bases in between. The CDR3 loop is CASSIGQVNQPQHF. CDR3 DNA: TGTGCCAGTAGTATTGGACAAGTGAATCAGCCCCAGCATTTT.

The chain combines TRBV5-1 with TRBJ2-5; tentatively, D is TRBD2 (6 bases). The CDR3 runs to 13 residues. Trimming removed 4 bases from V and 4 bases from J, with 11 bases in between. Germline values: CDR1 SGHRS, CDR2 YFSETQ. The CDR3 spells CASSAGRIETQYF. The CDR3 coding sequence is TGCGCCAGCAGCGCAGGGAGGATAGAGACCCAGTACTTC. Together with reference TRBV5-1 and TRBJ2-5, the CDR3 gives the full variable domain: KAGVTQTPRYLIKTRGQQVTLSCSPISGHRSVSWYQQTPGQGLQFLFEYFSETQRNKGNFPGRFSGRQFSNSRSEMNVSTLELGDSALYLCASSAGRIETQYFGPGTRLLVL.